This TCR beta chain is from a study of blood T cells in healthy people across ages. V lost 7 bases to trimming and J lost 7 bases, with 16 bases between them. Germline loops: CDR1 MNHNS, CDR2 SASEGT. The CDR3 contains 14 residues. A sample-barcoded 5' primer and a J-beta primer mix were used in a second PCR of about 6 to 11 cycles. MiXCR, applied by TCRdb to the 5' RACE reads, yields one record per CDR3 protein. The sample consists of nearly 1 million distinct CDR3 sequences, roughly 47% of them appearing once. The V gene is TRBV6-1, the J gene TRBJ2-2; D unresolved. The sample taken for sequencing was blood. This TCR came from an older woman in good health. The CDR3 coding sequence is TGTGCCAGCAAAGTTCGGACCCGGTACGGGGAGCTGTTTTTT. It encodes CASKVRTRYGELFF.